Listed below are T cell receptor beta chains from one sample, sequenced in a study of OX40 agonist ivuxolimab in advanced cancers. Profiling relied on immunoSEQ multiplex PCR, and the TCRdb table lists in-frame clones only, not all of them. Of 60,000 to 100,000 clones in the sample, about 80% were seen once. This sample comprised CD4+ or CD8+ T cells sorted from blood, obtained in a trial of the OX40 agonist ivuxolimab. The receptors were sampled from an adult with an advanced solid tumor such as melanoma, head and neck, liver or kidney cancer. Both conserved end residues are part of each CDR3. A D gene is named only where the DNA matches it firmly. Size values are once, few and many counts, or a class for expanded clones, and some rows have none.

j_call | clone_size | d_call | v_call | cdr3_aa | cdr3_nt
TRBJ2-2 | . | . | TRBV19 | CASKVQGGDGELFF | TGTGCCAGTAAGGTTCAGGGGGGAGACGGGGAGCTGTTTTTT
TRBJ1-4 | . | . | TRBV4-1 | CASSQQGSSEKLFF | TGCGCCAGCAGCCAACAGGGAAGCTCTGAAAAACTGTTTTTT
TRBJ2-2 | . | . | TRBV18 | CATGPVAINTGELFF | TGTGCCACGGGGCCCGTGGCCATAAACACCGGGGAGCTGTTTTTT
TRBJ2-3 | . | . | TRBV7-3 | CASSWGNTDTQYF | TGTGCCAGCAGCTGGGGAAACACAGATACGCAGTATTTT
TRBJ2-2 | few | TRBD2 | TRBV4-1 | CASSQVTSGYTGELFF | TGCGCCAGCAGCCAGGTGACTAGCGGGTACACCGGGGAGCTGTTTTTT
TRBJ1-2 | . | . | TRBV7-9 | CASSLAGGAGYTF | TGTGCCAGCAGCTTAGCTGGGGGAGCTGGCTACACCTTC
TRBJ2-7 | . | . | TRBV11-2 | CASSLVEGSYEQYF | TGTGCCAGCAGCTTAGTAGAGGGCTCCTACGAGCAGTACTTC
TRBJ2-6 | . | . | TRBV5-5 | CASSLRQETLPGANVLTF | TGTGCCAGCAGCTTGCGGCAGGAGACCCTACCTGGGGCCAACGTCCTGACTTTC
TRBJ1-3 | . | TRBD1 | TRBV6-5 | CASRQGSSGNTIYF | TGTGCCAGTAGACAGGGATCCTCTGGAAACACCATATATTTT
TRBJ2-3 | . | TRBD1 | TRBV6-1 | CASNPGQGLTDTQYF | TGTGCCAGCAACCCGGGACAGGGCCTAACAGATACGCAGTATTTT
TRBJ2-4 | . | . | TRBV18 | CASSSTALGNIQYF | TGTGCCAGCTCGTCGACAGCTCTCGGGAACATTCAGTACTTC
TRBJ2-1 | . | . | TRBV5-8 | CASSPRRNEQFF | TGTGCCAGCAGCCCTCGGCGCAATGAGCAGTTCTTC
TRBJ2-3 | . | . | TRBV6-5 | CASAAERHTDTQYF | TGTGCCAGCGCGGCAGAGAGGCACACAGATACGCAGTATTTT
TRBJ2-6 | . | TRBD1 | TRBV5-4 | CASSSRDRGFSGANVLTF | TGTGCCAGCAGCTCCCGGGACAGGGGGTTCTCTGGGGCCAACGTCCTGACTTTC
TRBJ1-3 | . | TRBD1 | TRBV4-3 | CASSQQHRGTGNTIYF | TGCGCCAGCAGCCAACAACACAGGGGTACTGGAAACACCATATATTTT
TRBJ1-2 | once | TRBD1 | TRBV7-8 | CASSTRQGTGYTF | TGTGCCAGCAGCACCCGACAGGGAACTGGCTACACCTTC
TRBJ2-7 | . | . | TRBV5-5 | CASSLGADPIYEQYF | TGTGCCAGCAGCTTGGGGGCAGACCCCATCTACGAGCAGTACTTC
TRBJ1-6 | . | TRBD1 | TRBV5-1 | CASSLGTGGRSPLHF | TGCGCCAGCAGCTTGGGGACAGGTGGACGGTCACCCCTCCACTTT
TRBJ2-5 | . | . | TRBV7-2 | CASSLGGGGIKTQYF | TGTGCCAGCAGCTTAGGCGGCGGGGGCATAAAGACCCAGTACTTC
TRBJ1-1 | . | . | TRBV7-2 | CASSLAQNGREAFF | TGTGCCAGCAGCTTAGCACAGAACGGGAGAGAAGCTTTCTTT
TRBJ2-5 | . | . | TRBV10-3 | CAISEGASVQETQYF | TGTGCCATCAGTGAGGGGGCTAGCGTACAAGAGACCCAGTACTTC
TRBJ2-2 | . | . | TRBV30 | CAWTFGGGELFF | TGTGCCTGGACTTTCGGGGGCGGGGAGCTGTTTTTT
TRBJ2-7 | . | . | TRBV9 | CASSVAAGSYEQYF | TGTGCCAGCAGCGTAGCGGCGGGATCCTACGAGCAGTACTTC
TRBJ1-3 | . | . | TRBV7-8 | CASSLVGNTIYF | TGTGCCAGCAGCTTAGTGGGGAACACCATATATTTT
TRBJ1-1 | . | . | TRBV5-1 | CASSPGQFVNTEAFF | TGCGCCAGCAGCCCGGGACAATTTGTGAACACTGAAGCTTTCTTT
TRBJ2-7 | once | . | TRBV19 | CASSMTASYEQYF | TGTGCCAGTAGTATGACAGCATCCTACGAGCAGTACTTC
TRBJ1-2 | . | TRBD1 | TRBV7-3 | CASSPDRNYGYTF | TGTGCCAGCAGCCCGGACAGGAATTATGGCTACACCTTC
TRBJ2-4 | . | TRBD1 | TRBV28 | CASSARDRGHIQYF | TGTGCCAGCAGCGCTAGGGACAGGGGACACATTCAGTACTTC
TRBJ1-2 | . | TRBD1 | TRBV5-4 | CASSLEWGQGESYGYTF | TGTGCCAGCAGCTTGGAGTGGGGACAGGGGGAATCCTATGGCTACACCTTC
TRBJ2-5 | few | TRBD2 | TRBV27 | CASSSTSGSMETQYF | TGTGCCAGCAGTTCTACTAGCGGGAGCATGGAGACCCAGTACTTC
TRBJ2-1 | . | . | TRBV5-6 | CASSLDLGKQFF | TGTGCCAGCAGCTTGGATCTAGGAAAGCAGTTCTTC
TRBJ1-1 | . | . | TRBV6-5 | CASSYGVLLNTEAFF | TGTGCCAGCAGTTACGGGGTACTGCTGAACACTGAAGCTTTCTTT
TRBJ2-1 | . | TRBD2 | TRBV4-1 | CASSQDSGGEPYNEQFF | TGCGCCAGCAGCCAAGATAGCGGGGGGGAGCCCTACAATGAGCAGTTCTTC
TRBJ1-2 | . | . | TRBV11-2 | CASRYSLGGYGYTF | TGTGCCAGCCGATATTCCCTGGGGGGCTATGGCTACACCTTC
TRBJ2-7 | . | . | TRBV5-8 | CASSPGTQTYEQYF | TGTGCCAGCAGCCCCGGGACTCAGACCTACGAGCAGTACTTC
TRBJ2-1 | few | TRBD1 | TRBV29-1 | CSVSGQGIEQFF | TGCAGCGTGTCGGGACAGGGGATTGAGCAGTTCTTC
TRBJ2-3 | . | TRBD1 | TRBV7-9 | CASRTGQGYTDTQYF | TGTGCCAGCAGGACGGGACAGGGATACACAGATACGCAGTATTTT
TRBJ2-5 | . | TRBD2 | TRBV7-2 | CASSFRTSGKETQYF | TGTGCCAGCAGCTTTAGGACTAGCGGTAAAGAGACCCAGTACTTC
TRBJ2-3 | . | TRBD1 | TRBV2 | CASRRDRGTDTQYF | TGTGCCAGCCGCCGGGACAGGGGAACAGATACGCAGTATTTT
TRBJ1-2 | few | TRBD1 | TRBV5-1 | CASSGTGDLYGYTF | TGCGCCAGCAGCGGCACAGGGGACCTCTATGGCTACACCTTC
TRBJ2-7 | . | . | TRBV2 | CASSVNNYEQYF | TGTGCCAGCAGTGTCAACAACTACGAGCAGTACTTC
TRBJ1-6 | . | TRBD1 | TRBV30 | CAWTTGVYHSPLHF | TGTGCCTGGACAACAGGGGTGTACCATTCACCCCTCCACTTT
TRBJ1-4 | . | TRBD1 | TRBV28 | CASSRGTALEKLFF | TGTGCCAGTTCCCGCGGGACAGCCCTTGAAAAACTGTTTTTT
TRBJ1-1 | . | . | TRBV6-1 | CASSEAGGYTEAFF | TGTGCCAGCAGTGAAGCCGGGGGCTACACTGAAGCTTTCTTT
TRBJ1-5 | . | . | TRBV5-6 | CASSVGVTNQPQHF | TGTGCCAGCAGCGTGGGAGTTACCAATCAGCCCCAGCATTTT
TRBJ1-2 | . | . | TRBV5-1 | CASSLGVTAISNYGYTF | TGCGCCAGCAGCTTGGGGGTGACAGCCATTTCTAACTATGGCTACACCTTC
TRBJ1-1 | medium-sized | . | TRBV5-4 | CAGAGRGNTEAFF | TGTGCCGGGGCTGGTCGGGGGAACACTGAAGCTTTCTTT
TRBJ1-5 | . | . | TRBV5-6 | CASSHNGWGTASNQPQHF | TGTGCCAGCAGCCACAACGGATGGGGTACAGCCAGCAATCAGCCCCAGCATTTT
TRBJ1-6 | . | . | TRBV2 | CASSPRWNSPLHF | TGTGCCAGCAGCCCGAGGTGGAATTCACCCCTCCACTTT
TRBJ2-1 | . | . | TRBV11-3 | CASSLERTNEQFF | TGTGCCAGCAGCTTAGAGAGGACAAATGAGCAGTTCTTC
TRBJ2-5 | . | TRBD2 | TRBV2 | CASSTSGGAETQYF | TGTGCCAGCAGTACTAGCGGGGGTGCAGAGACCCAGTACTTC